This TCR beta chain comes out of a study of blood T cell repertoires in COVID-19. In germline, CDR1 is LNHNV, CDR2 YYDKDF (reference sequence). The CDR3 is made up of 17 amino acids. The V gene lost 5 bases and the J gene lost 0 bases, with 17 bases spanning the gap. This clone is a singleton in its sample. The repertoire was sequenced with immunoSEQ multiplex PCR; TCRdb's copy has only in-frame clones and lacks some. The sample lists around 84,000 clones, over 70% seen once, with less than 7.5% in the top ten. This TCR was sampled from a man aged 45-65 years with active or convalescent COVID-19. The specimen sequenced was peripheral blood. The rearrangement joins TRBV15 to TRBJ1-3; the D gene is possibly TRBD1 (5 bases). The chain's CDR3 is CATSGDLGGSSGNTIYF. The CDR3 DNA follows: TGTGCCACCAGCGGGGATTTGGGGGGGAGCTCTGGAAACACCATATATTTT. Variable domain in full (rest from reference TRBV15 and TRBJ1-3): DAMVIQNPRYQVTQFGKPVTLSCSQTLNHNVMYWYQQKSSQAPKLLFHYYDKDFNNEADTPDNFQSRRPNTSFCFLDIRSPGLGDTAMYLCATSGDLGGSSGNTIYFGEGSWLTVV.